This T cell receptor (beta chain) was recovered during a study of T cells expressing NK-cell markers (TCRdb year 2020). Notes on the research overall: TCR beta-chain repertoires were profiled in sorted CD3+CD56+NKG2C+, CD3+CD56+NKG2C- and CD3+CD56-NKG2C+ T-cell subsets from several donors. Illumina HiSeq 2000/2500, MiSeq or NextSeq was used to sequence libraries as 2 x 150 bp reads. Among the eight sequenced donors, seven were HCMV-seropositive and one was HCMV-seronegative. Randomly selected healthy volunteers, three men and five women, were used as the eight sequenced donors. Broader findings and caveats from the paper: For six donors, the dominant CD3+CD56+NKG2C+ clonotypes were among the top 10 CD8+ clonotypes and accounted for about 1.0-8% of CD8+ T cells. Those dominant clonotypes were again the most abundant among CD3+CD56-NKG2C+ cells in several donors, at about 25-60.1%. Whether the expanded NKG2C-expressing T cell clones were specific for HCMV antigens was left unclear.

HCMV serostatus was determined by detecting HCMV-specific IgG in serum with a commercial ELISA kit. Peripheral blood mononuclear cells were isolated from blood by Ficoll density gradient centrifugation. As to this clonotype: The antigen it recognizes is unknown.

Its CDR3 holds 16 amino acids, cysteine through phenylalanine. No DNA sequence was recorded. The germline V gene encodes CDR1 MGHRA and CDR2 YSYEKL. Reads for this sample came from an Illumina HiSeq 2000. TCR beta cDNA libraries were prepared using 5'RACE template switching, which introduced a universal primer site and unique molecular identifiers. cDNA synthesis was primed from the TCR beta constant segment and was followed by two successive PCR amplification steps. In the source study's methods: MIGEC was used to demultiplex reads and group the reads by UMI, and MiTCR was used to assemble and quantify clonotypes. To exclude erroneous sequences, only TCR cDNA sequences supported by at least two reads were retained. Downstream repertoire analysis used the tcR package, and clonotypes were matched across fractions by CDR3 nucleotide sequence plus V segment. VDJmatch was used to annotate antigen specificity against VDJdb, with one amino acid substitution in CDR3 permitted. TCRdb reprocessed the reads and assigns one entry to each CDR3 protein sequence, leaving out DNA. The authors' filters were not applied to this entry. The sample table holds about 21,000 distinct CDR3 sequences. The ten largest make up 45% to 65% of the sample.

The sequence derives from a man aged 18-70 years in good health. Sequenced material: blood T cells: a sorted CD56 or NKG2C T cell subset, CD4+ or CD8+ T cells, or bulk PBMC T cells (not recorded which). The V and J genes are TRBV4-1 and TRBJ1-3; TCRdb reports TRBD1, a call that lacks DNA to check it against. The CDR3 corresponds to CASSQERGRLRNTIYF.